One and the same sample provided the 13 T cell receptor beta chains below, sequenced in a study of a mutant IDH1 vaccine in newly diagnosed glioma. The repertoire was sequenced with immunoSEQ multiplex PCR; TCRdb's copy has only in-frame clones and lacks some. Here the sample spans about 66,000 clones, approximately 83% being singletons. Time point specified: baseline, week 1 (first vaccination visit). Treatment reported: pre-vaccination baseline after standard-of-care therapy. Specimen: PBMCs, collected from a glioma patient treated with radiotherapy, temozolomide or both. These TCRs come from a young man with glioma.

The chain has TRBV19 and TRBJ2-7; 7 bases are shared with TRBD1. J lost 4 bases, V lost 4 bases, and 7 bases had no gene match. The CDR3 loop spans 14 amino acids. In germline, CDR1 is LNHDA, CDR2 SQIVND (reference sequence). CDR3 sequence reads: CASSTGTEIYEQYF. The CDR3 nucleotides are TGTGCCAGTAGTACCGGGACAGAGATTTACGAGCAGTACTTC.

The chain recombines TRBV6-1 with TRBJ1-2; 11 bases align to TRBD1. The CDR3 has 15 amino acids. Unmatched junction bases numbered 4, after V lost 3 bases and J lost 4 bases. The germline V gene encodes CDR1 MNHNS and CDR2 SASEGT. Here the CDR3 reads CASSDPGTGGYGYTF. The CDR3 DNA reads TGTGCCAGCAGTGATCCCGGGACAGGGGGCTATGGCTACACCTTC.

The V and J genes are TRBV15 and TRBJ2-1, with D perhaps matching TRBD2 (5 bases). The CDR3 consists of 15 residues. V lost 0 bases, J lost 8 bases, and 14 bases lay in between. Germline V lookup: CDR1 LNHNV, CDR2 YYDKDF (reference sequence). For the CDR3, the DNA is TGTGCCACCAGCAGAGATAGCGCGTTTTACGATGAGCAGTTCTTC. This codes for CATSRDSAFYDEQFF.

Of note for this clone: One junction end disagrees with the germline gene, perhaps due to a read error. Other DNA sequences in the same sample also yield this CDR3. V usage is TRBV18 and J usage is TRBJ2-1; 9 positions agree with TRBD2. Germline loops: CDR1 KGHSH, CDR2 LQKENI. This CDR3 comprises 18 residues. CDR3 DNA: TGTGCTAGCTCACCGTTATATTCCGGGACTAGCTGGTCAGATGAGCAGTTCTTC. It yields the protein CASSPLYSGTSWSDEQFF.

The CDR3 reads CASSLRWGRQPQHF. The CDR3 DNA reads TGTGCCAGCAGTTTAAGGTGGGGAAGGCAGCCCCAGCATTTT. This chain uses TRBV6-1 with TRBJ1-5; D gene ambiguous. Germline CDR1 and CDR2: MNHNS and SASEGT. V gave up 5 bases and J gave up 7 bases, with 15 bases separating them. CDR3 size: 14 residues.

The rearrangement joins TRBV11-2 to TRBJ1-1; D is undetermined. V was clipped by 0 bases and J by 4 bases, with 6 bases between them. CDR3 length: 13 amino acids. Germline-derived CDR1 and CDR2 are SGHAT and FQNNGV. The CDR3 region has the DNA TGTGCCAGCAGCTTAGAGAGGGCCACTGAAGCTTTCTTT. It translates to CASSLERATEAFF.

In nucleotides, the CDR3 is TGTGCCAGCACTTTCACAGAGAATTATGGCTACACCTTC. It codes for CASTFTENYGYTF. V is TRBV28 and J is TRBJ1-2; no definite D call. The CDR3 covers 13 residues. V was cut by 7 bases and J by 5 bases, with 14 bases left in between. Per the germline V gene, CDR1 is MDHEN and CDR2 is SYDVKM.

This clone appeared a single time. The chain carries TRBV18 and TRBJ1-3; 10 bases agree with TRBD1. V shed 1 base, J shed 8 bases, and the junction held 5 bases outside the gene matches. The CDR3 consists of 15 residues. CDR1 KGHSH and CDR2 LQKENI come from the germline V gene. CDR3 loop: CASSPRGQGMDTIYF. CDR3 DNA: TGTGCCAGCTCACCACGGGGACAGGGGATGGACACCATATATTTT. Full variable domain (rest looked up from reference TRBV18 and TRBJ1-3): NAGVMQNPRHLVRRRGQEARLRCSPMKGHSHVYWYRQLPEEGLKFMVYLQKENIIDESGMPKERFSAEFPKEGPSILRIQQVVRGDSAAYFCASSPRGQGMDTIYFGEGSWLTVV.

This chain links TRBV5-1 with TRBJ1-5; TRBD1 matches at 7 bases. The germline CDR1 and CDR2 sequences are SGHRS and YFSETQ. With 5 bases clipped from V and 1 base from J, the junction kept 3 bases outside the gene matches. CDR3 length: 14 residues. CDR3 loop: CASSPGQSNQPQHF. CDR3 DNA: TGCGCCAGCAGTCCGGGACAGAGCAATCAGCCCCAGCATTTT.

The rearrangement uses TRBV6-5 and TRBJ1-4, with no clear D. The CDR3 consists of 14 residues. CDR1 and CDR2 (germline): MNHEY, SVGAGI. The ends were cut back, 7 bases at V and 0 bases at J, with 9 bases in the middle. The chain's CDR3 is CASKKGATNEKLFF. CDR3 sequence (DNA): TGTGCCAGCAAAAAAGGCGCAACTAATGAAAAACTGTTTTTT.

The gene calls are TRBV18 and TRBJ1-2, with D perhaps TRBD1 (5 bases). CDR3 length: 15 amino acids. With 3 bases removed from V and 1 base from J, the gap between germline ends came to 12 bases. Germline CDR1 reads KGHSH; CDR2 reads LQKENI. CDR3 protein: CASSPARDVNYGYTF. CDR3 sequence (DNA): TGTGCCAGCTCACCCGCCCGGGACGTTAACTATGGCTACACCTTC.

This rearrangement joins TRBV27 to TRBJ1-1, with D uncertain. There are 15 residues in the CDR3. The germline gives CDR1 MNHEY, CDR2 SMNVEV (reference sequence). Trimming pared 5 bases from V and 1 base from J, leaving 14 bases between. The CDR3 nucleotides read TGTGCCAGCAGTCACCACGGGCTGACGAACACTGAAGCTTTCTTT. Translating it yields CASSHHGLTNTEAFF.

V usage is TRBV10-2 and J usage is TRBJ2-7; TRBD1 matches at 8 bases. This CDR3 is built from 15 residues. The trim removed 5 bases at V and 1 base at J, leaving 7 bases unmatched. The germline gives CDR1 WSHSY, CDR2 SAAADI. In nucleotides, the CDR3 is TGCGCCAGCAGTCGACAGGGGATCGGGTCCTACGAGCAGTACTTC. Translating it yields CASSRQGIGSYEQYF.